This T cell receptor (beta chain) was sequenced for a study of cytomegalovirus exposure and HLA in healthy donors. Study in general: The Caucasian-associated ancestry cluster contained about 80% of the approximately 400 genotyped donors. Broader study findings: Cytomegalovirus association was assigned to about 150 TCR beta chains. Most of the TCR beta V segments (in an earlier analysis) were productive either about 87% or about 30% of the time.

A multiplex PCR was run with 60 Vbeta primers and 13 Jbeta primers. Here immunoSEQ multiplex PCR was the method, and the copy in TCRdb shows in-frame clones only, minus some. This table has about 140,000 clones, more than 60% appearing once. As concerns this clone: The antigen is undetermined.

Deletions cut 5 bases from V and 1 base from J, with 8 bases between. Looked up from germline, CDR1 is SEHNR and CDR2 is FQNEAQ (reference sequence). The CDR3 has 13 amino acids. The TCR was taken from a man aged 40-49 years in good health and CMV-seronegative. Sample: PBMCs. The V gene is TRBV7-9, the J gene TRBJ1-1; D remains unclear. The CDR3 loop is CASSQEQNTEAFF. DNA for the CDR3: TGTGCCAGCAGCCAAGAACAGAACACTGAAGCTTTCTTT.